This T cell receptor (beta chain) is drawn from a study of blood T cell repertoires in COVID-19. V was pared by 3 bases and J by 1 base, with 4 bases of the junction left unmatched. The CDR3 length is 16 residues. Germline loops: CDR1 MNHNS, CDR2 SASEGT. Two negative PCRs, clearance, or symptom resolution had been documented for recovered Cohort 3 donors. The data were produced by immunoSEQ multiplex PCR, yet TCRdb's version contains in-frame clones alone and is incomplete. The sample shows roughly 170,000 clones, approximately 80% of them seen only once. The rearrangement joins TRBV6-1 to TRBJ1-5; 9 bases align to TRBD1. The source of this sequence is a man over 45 who had recovered from COVID-19. Sequencing was carried out using PBMCs or T cells enriched from blood (not recorded which). CDR3 sequence (DNA): TGTGCCAGCAGTGATAGGACAGGGGCGAGCAATCAGCCCCAGCATTTT. Translating it yields CASSDRTGASNQPQHF.